These 14 T cell receptor beta chains originate from one sample sequenced in a study of regulatory and conventional T cells in RAG deficiency. The protocol was immunoSEQ multiplex PCR, while the TCRdb copy is restricted to in-frame clones and leaves out a portion. The repertoire consists of 30,000 to 40,000 clones, with about 78% occurring once and the leading ten covering 3.4%. Genomic DNA came from blood conventional CD4+ T cells gated CD25-low CD127-high. These data were also reused for a study on regulatory T cells. Per that study: Amplification used 52 TRBV primers and 13 TRBJ primers.

Sequencing used CD4+ effector T cells sorted from blood. These receptors came from a human donor in good health.

This clone was detected only once. This chain links TRBV30 with TRBJ1-1; no definite D call. Germline lookup yields CDR1 GTSNPN and CDR2 SVGIG (reference sequence). This CDR3 region has 12 residues. Trimming removed 6 bases from V and 3 bases from J, with 11 bases in between. The CDR3 DNA sequence: TGTGCCTGTGGGCGGGCCCACACTGAAGCTTTCTTT. It specifies CACGRAHTEAFF.

The J gene is TRBJ2-6, the V gene TRBV4-1; D is uncertain. Deletions cut 0 bases from V and 1 base from J, with 10 bases between. Germline V gene lookup returns CDR1 MGHRA and CDR2 YSYEKL. The CDR3 runs to 17 residues. CDR3 sequence: CASSQDALPSGANVLTF. CDR3 nucleotides: TGCGCCAGCAGCCAAGATGCTCTTCCTTCTGGGGCCAACGTCCTGACTTTC.

V gene TRBV11-2 combines with J gene TRBJ1-5; D call uncertain. The V and J ends lost 5 bases and 5 bases respectively, with 10 bases between them. In germline, CDR1 is SGHAT, CDR2 FQNNGV. This CDR3 contains 13 residues. The CDR3 reads CASSPTRDQPQHF. CDR3 coding DNA: TGTGCCAGCAGCCCGACGAGGGATCAGCCCCAGCATTTT.

This chain uses TRBV9 with TRBJ2-7; 11 nucleotides agree with TRBD1. V trimming: 2 bases; J trimming: 0 bases; junction bases outside the gene matches: 7. CDR3 length equals 17 residues. The germline V gene has CDR1 SGDLS and CDR2 YYNGEE. The CDR3 here is CASSVGTGGTYSYEQYF. CDR3 in DNA: TGTGCCAGCAGCGTTGGGACAGGGGGTACTTACTCCTACGAGCAGTACTTC. Complete variable domain (other parts from reference TRBV9 and TRBJ2-7): DSGVTQTPKHLITATGQRVTLRCSPRSGDLSVYWYQQSLDQGLQFLIQYYNGEERAKGNILERFSAQQFPDLHSELNLSSLELGDSALYFCASSVGTGGTYSYEQYFGPGTRLTVT.

The CDR3 DNA reads TGTGCCAGCAGCTTACAGTACAATGAGCAGTTCTTC. This translates into CASSLQYNEQFF. V usage is TRBV7-6 and J usage is TRBJ2-1; D unclear. This CDR3 spans 12 amino acids. Germline lookup yields CDR1 SGHVS and CDR2 FNYEAQ. Trimming shortened V by 2 bases and J by 4 bases, and 3 bases separated the two germline ends.

This chain connects TRBV30 to TRBJ1-5; 7 bases map to TRBD1. Germline assignment: CDR1 GTSNPN and CDR2 SVGIG (reference sequence). Trimming removed 0 bases from V and 0 bases from J; junction bases left unmatched: 11. The CDR3 spans 18 residues. CDR3 amino acids: CAWSVRLTGTVSNQPQHF. The CDR3 nucleotides read TGTGCCTGGAGTGTACGCTTGACCGGGACAGTTAGCAATCAGCCCCAGCATTTT.

V is TRBV10-3 and J is TRBJ2-7; 8 nucleotides match TRBD1. This CDR3 comprises 14 residues. Germline V gene sequence: CDR1 ENHRY, CDR2 SYGVKD. With 6 bases clipped from V and 4 bases from J, the junction kept 8 bases outside the gene matches. CDR3 DNA sequence: TGTGCCATCAGGAGCCAGGGGGCGGTGTACGAGCAGTACTTC. This translates into CAIRSQGAVYEQYF.

The genes are TRBV5-1 and TRBJ2-3, with D unresolved. This CDR3 is 12 amino acids long. With 5 bases removed from V and 5 bases from J, the gap between germline ends came to 9 bases. Germline-derived CDR1 and CDR2 are SGHRS and YFSETQ. CDR3 amino acids: CASSSERDTQYF. The CDR3 DNA is TGCGCCAGCAGTTCCGAAAGAGATACGCAGTATTTT.

The chain carries TRBV2 and TRBJ1-2, with 12 nucleotides matching TRBD1. Per germline, CDR1 SNHLY and CDR2 FYNNEI. With 1 base clipped from V and 8 bases from J, the junction kept 17 bases outside the gene matches. CDR3 length: 19 residues. The CDR3 bases are TGTGCCAGCAGTGAAGAGGCGGTTTGGTTGGGACAGGGGGCTTGGGGCTACACCTTC. Amino acid sequence: CASSEEAVWLGQGAWGYTF.

In this sample, this clone turned up a few times. This chain connects TRBV6-5 to TRBJ1-2; no clear D gene. V was shortened by 6 bases and J by 8 bases, with 16 bases between the two germline ends. Germline assignment: CDR1 MNHEY and CDR2 SVGAGI. The CDR3 totals 13 residues. CDR3 sequence reads: CASSPRERQGYTF. The CDR3 coding sequence is TGTGCCAGCAGCCCTCGTGAGAGGCAGGGCTACACCTTC.

This clone has a single count. The gene calls are TRBV5-6 and TRBJ1-4; weak D call: TRBD1 (5 bases). Trimming pared 3 bases from V and 5 bases from J, leaving 11 bases between. Per the germline V gene, CDR1 is SGHDT and CDR2 is YYEEEE. This CDR3 is built from 14 residues. The CDR3 nucleotides read TGTGCCAGCAGCTCTGCGACAGAAAATGAAAAACTGTTTTTT. Its protein product is CASSSATENEKLFF.

In its sample, this clone was seen once. The chain employs TRBV10-3 and TRBJ1-1; D is unresolved. The CDR3 has 15 residues. Deletions cut 4 bases from V and 5 bases from J, with 17 bases between. In germline, CDR1 is ENHRY, CDR2 SYGVKD. Here the CDR3 reads CAISGAATPGTEAFF. DNA of the CDR3: TGTGCCATCAGTGGGGCGGCCACCCCGGGGACTGAAGCTTTCTTT.

The rearrangement uses TRBV30 and TRBJ1-4; a possible D gene is TRBD1 (5 bases). Trimming took 6 bases from V and 7 from J, leaving 12 bases between them. Per the germline V gene, CDR1 is GTSNPN and CDR2 is SVGIG (reference sequence). CDR3 length: 12 residues. CDR3 nucleotide sequence: TGTGCCTGCGGGACCGAGGGTGAAAAACTGTTTTTT. This encodes CACGTEGEKLFF. Looking up the rest from reference TRBV30 and TRBJ1-4 gives the full variable domain: SQTIHQWPATLVQPVGSPLSLECTVEGTSNPNLYWYRQAAGRGLQLLFYSVGIGQISSEVPQNLSASRPQDRQFILSSKKLLLSDSGFYLCACGTEGEKLFFGSGTQLSVL.

V usage is TRBV6-1 and J usage is TRBJ1-3; 7 bases are a match to TRBD1. The CDR3 is 14 amino acids. The ends lost 4 bases at V and 4 bases at J; junction bases unmatched: 4. Per germline, CDR1 MNHNS and CDR2 SASEGT. CDR3 DNA sequence: TGTGCCAGCAGTGCCCTGGGACAGGGAAACACCATATATTTT. Its translation: CASSALGQGNTIYF.